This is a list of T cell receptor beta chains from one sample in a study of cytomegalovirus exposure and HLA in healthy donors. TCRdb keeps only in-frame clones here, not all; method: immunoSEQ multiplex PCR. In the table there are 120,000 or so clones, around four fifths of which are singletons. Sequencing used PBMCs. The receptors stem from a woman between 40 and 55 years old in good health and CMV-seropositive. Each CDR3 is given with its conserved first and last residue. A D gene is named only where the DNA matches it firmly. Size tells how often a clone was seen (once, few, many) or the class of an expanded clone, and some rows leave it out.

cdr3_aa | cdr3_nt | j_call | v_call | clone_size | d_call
CASSRGGSGETQYF | TGTGCCAGTAGTAGGGGGGGTAGCGGAGAAACGCAGTATTTT | TRBJ2-3 | TRBV19 | - | TRBD2
CASTPLDTYGYTF | TGTGCCAGCACCCCCTTAGACACCTATGGCTACACCTTC | TRBJ1-2 | TRBV6-1 | - | -
CASSYSGTVRIGELFF | TGTGCCAGCAGTTACTCCGGGACAGTTCGGATCGGGGAGCTGTTTTTT | TRBJ2-2 | TRBV6-5 | - | TRBD1
CASQGGASSYEQYF | TGTGCCAGCCAAGGGGGCGCAAGCTCCTACGAGCAGTACTTC | TRBJ2-7 | TRBV19 | - | TRBD1
CASSFERGQETQYF | TGTGCCAGCAGCTTCGAGCGGGGCCAAGAGACCCAGTACTTC | TRBJ2-5 | TRBV11-3 | - | TRBD2
CASSLGQGSQPQHF | TGTGCCAGCAGCTTGGGACAGGGTTCTCAGCCCCAGCATTTT | TRBJ1-5 | TRBV11-2 | - | TRBD1
CASSIGGGASHYEQYF | TGTGCCAGTAGTATAGGTGGCGGAGCGTCACACTACGAGCAGTACTTC | TRBJ2-7 | TRBV19 | - | -
CASRVQGAGETQYF | TGTGCCAGCAGGGTACAGGGAGCAGGGGAGACCCAGTACTTC | TRBJ2-5 | TRBV28 | few | -
CATQNHPDTEAFF | TGTGCCACACAGAACCATCCGGACACTGAAGCTTTCTTT | TRBJ1-1 | TRBV27 | - | -
CASSYGSDEQYF | TGTGCCAGCAGTTACGGGAGCGACGAGCAGTACTTC | TRBJ2-7 | TRBV6-6 | - | -
CASEDRELGELFF | TGTGCCAGCGAAGACAGGGAACTCGGGGAGCTGTTTTTT | TRBJ2-2 | TRBV25-1 | - | TRBD1
CASSYGPGSNQPQHF | TGTGCCAGCAGTTATGGGCCGGGGAGCAATCAGCCCCAGCATTTT | TRBJ1-5 | TRBV6-5 | once | -
CASSQESDRQGVGYGYTF | TGTGCCAGCAGCCAAGAATCCGACAGACAGGGGGTGGGTTATGGCTACACCTTC | TRBJ1-2 | TRBV4-2 | - | TRBD1
CASSLGGTGGYEQYF | TGTGCCAGCAGCTTAGGGGGGACAGGGGGTTACGAGCAGTACTTC | TRBJ2-7 | TRBV7-6 | - | TRBD1
CASSYSRTYEQYF | TGTGCCAGCAGTTACTCGCGTACCTACGAGCAGTACTTC | TRBJ2-7 | TRBV6-5 | - | -
CASSLGVGEQYF | TGCGCCAGCAGCCTCGGGGTTGGGGAGCAGTACTTC | TRBJ2-7 | TRBV10-1 | - | -
CASSQRREGNEQFF | TGCGCCAGCAGCCAACGAAGGGAGGGGAATGAGCAGTTCTTC | TRBJ2-1 | TRBV4-3 | - | TRBD2
CASSYSKAGVQPQHF | TGTGCCAGCAGTTACTCGAAGGCAGGGGTACAGCCCCAGCATTTT | TRBJ1-5 | TRBV6-5 | once | -
CASSSGTVLIYEQYF | TGTGCCAGCAGCTCCGGGACAGTCCTAATCTACGAGCAGTACTTC | TRBJ2-7 | TRBV7-9 | few | TRBD1
CASSEPGGHQPQHF | TGTGCCAGCAGTGAACCAGGGGGCCATCAGCCCCAGCATTTT | TRBJ1-5 | TRBV6-1 | - | TRBD1
CASNLGTGGANYGYTF | TGTGCCAGCAACCTAGGGACTGGGGGAGCTAACTATGGCTACACCTTC | TRBJ1-2 | TRBV28 | - | -
CASSFHRARSYEQYF | TGTGCCAGCAGCTTTCACAGGGCACGCTCCTACGAGCAGTACTTC | TRBJ2-7 | TRBV11-3 | few | -
CASSFRAVESQETQYF | TGTGCCAGCAGCTTTCGAGCGGTAGAGTCCCAAGAGACCCAGTACTTC | TRBJ2-5 | TRBV11-2 | once | -
CASSLAGSDEKLFF | TGTGCCAGCAGCTTGGCAGGGTCCGACGAAAAACTGTTTTTT | TRBJ1-4 | TRBV5-4 | - | -
CAWSVGQLNTEAFF | TGTGCCTGGAGTGTAGGACAACTGAACACTGAAGCTTTCTTT | TRBJ1-1 | TRBV30 | - | -
CASTPGNTIYF | TGTGCCAGCACCCCGGGAAACACCATATATTTT | TRBJ1-3 | TRBV7-9 | - | -
CASSSTRGAWGVEEEKLFF | TGTGCCAGCAGTTCTACTAGGGGAGCATGGGGGGTGGAAGAGGAAAAACTGTTTTTT | TRBJ1-4 | TRBV7-8 | - | -
CASSQDSTSGSSEQFF | TGCGCCAGCAGCCAAGACTCGACTAGCGGGAGCTCTGAGCAGTTCTTC | TRBJ2-1 | TRBV4-3 | once | TRBD2
CSVAQEINQPQHF | TGCAGCGTTGCACAGGAGATCAATCAGCCCCAGCATTTT | TRBJ1-5 | TRBV29-1 | - | -
CSVLNTEAFF | TGCAGCGTTTTAAACACTGAAGCTTTCTTT | TRBJ1-1 | TRBV29-1 | - | -
CASSVGSGTDTQYF | TGTGCCAGCAGTGTGGGTAGCGGCACAGATACGCAGTATTTT | TRBJ2-3 | TRBV2 | - | -
CASSFAGPRKTQYF | TGTGCCAGCAGTTTTGCGGGCCCAAGGAAGACCCAGTACTTC | TRBJ2-5 | TRBV27 | - | -
CASSLVPGNGNTIYF | TGTGCCAGCAGCTTAGTACCAGGAAATGGAAACACCATATATTTT | TRBJ1-3 | TRBV7-8 | - | -
CASSLAVVNEQFF | TGTGCCAGCAGCTTAGCTGTCGTCAATGAGCAGTTCTTC | TRBJ2-1 | TRBV7-2 | - | -
CASSDFTGFHNEQFF | TGTGCCAGCAGCGACTTCACAGGGTTTCACAATGAGCAGTTCTTC | TRBJ2-1 | TRBV6-1 | - | -
CASSFPTLAGVTGELFF | TGTGCCAGCAGTTTCCCCACCCTAGCGGGAGTGACCGGGGAGCTGTTTTTT | TRBJ2-2 | TRBV27 | - | TRBD2
CASSSRANPYNEQFF | TGTGCCAGCAGCTCCAGGGCTAACCCCTACAATGAGCAGTTCTTC | TRBJ2-1 | TRBV7-6 | - | -
CATSRFRLDADTQYF | TGTGCCACCAGCAGATTTCGTCTAGATGCAGATACGCAGTATTTT | TRBJ2-3 | TRBV15 | - | -
CASASTSLVHEQYF | TGTGCCAGCGCATCGACTAGCCTAGTACACGAGCAGTACTTC | TRBJ2-7 | TRBV6-5 | - | TRBD2
CASSEPLGGSAYEQYF | TGTGCCAGCAGCGAGCCCCTTGGCGGGAGTGCCTACGAGCAGTACTTC | TRBJ2-7 | TRBV9 | - | TRBD2
CARGGRAYEQYF | TGTGCCAGGGGAGGGAGGGCCTACGAGCAGTACTTC | TRBJ2-7 | TRBV27 | - | TRBD2
CASSGSGIHNEQFF | TGTGCCAGCAGCGGGAGCGGGATTCACAATGAGCAGTTCTTC | TRBJ2-1 | TRBV11-3 | - | TRBD2
CATSRDTRGHTQYF | TGTGCCACCAGCAGAGATACCAGGGGACATACGCAGTATTTT | TRBJ2-3 | TRBV15 | few | -
CASSQGGQRERNEQFF | TGTGCCAGCAGCCAAGGGGGCCAGCGGGAGCGAAATGAGCAGTTCTTC | TRBJ2-1 | TRBV4-2 | - | TRBD2
CASSRGGQADFEQYF | TGTGCCAGCAGCCGGGGAGGGCAGGCGGACTTCGAGCAGTACTTC | TRBJ2-7 | TRBV5-4 | - | TRBD2